This TCR beta chain was identified in a study of blood T cell repertoires in COVID-19. V lost 5 bases to trimming and J lost 3 bases; unmatched junction nucleotides: 8. CDR3 size: 16 residues. Germline CDR1 and CDR2: SGHDT and YYEEEE. The protocol was immunoSEQ multiplex PCR, while the TCRdb copy is restricted to in-frame clones and leaves out a portion. The sample includes around 80,000 clones, around 83% seen only once; the top ten take approximately 10%. The receptor's source is a human donor in a cohort sampled during active COVID-19. Sequenced: peripheral blood. V gene TRBV5-6 combines with J gene TRBJ2-5, with 12 nucleotides matching TRBD2. This CDR3 reads CASSQGLAGPEETQYF. The CDR3 nucleotides read TGTGCCAGCAGTCAAGGACTAGCGGGACCGGAAGAGACCCAGTACTTC. The variable domain in full, with the rest retrieved from reference TRBV5-6 and TRBJ2-5, is DAGVTQSPTHLIKTRGQQVTLRCSPKSGHDTVSWYQQALGQGPQFIFQYYEEEERQRGNFPDRFSGHQFPNYSSELNVNALLLGDSALYLCASSQGLAGPEETQYFGPGTRLLVL.